The 28 T cell receptor beta chains reported below all come from one sample, sequenced in a study of identifying expanded T cells in peripheral blood. Assay: immunoSEQ multiplex PCR; the TCRdb copy retains only in-frame clones and omits some. The table records around 70,000 clones, roughly 90% of them present only once. Specimen: blood. The receptors stem from a person aged 18 to 70 in good health.

CDR3 bases: TGTGCCAGCAGTACCGGACGCAACTATGGCTACACCTTC. This codes for CASSTGRNYGYTF. The gene calls are TRBV6-4 and TRBJ1-2; D unclear. The CDR3 is 13 amino acids. Germline assignment: CDR1 MRHNA and CDR2 SNTAGT. With 5 bases removed from V and 2 bases from J, the gap between germline ends came to 9 bases.

The chain has TRBV4-3 and TRBJ1-2; D not resolved. CDR1 is LGHNA, CDR2 YSLEER, per germline. Trimming pared 1 base from V and 0 bases from J, leaving 9 bases between. The CDR3 consists of 15 residues. The CDR3 DNA is TGCGCCAGCAGCCAAGCGGTTCGGTCTAACTATGGCTACACCTTC. The encoded protein is CASSQAVRSNYGYTF.

V is TRBV5-4 and J is TRBJ2-3, with 7 nucleotides matching TRBD1. Trimming at V came to 3 bases and at J to 0 bases, leaving 7 bases not matched to a gene. The CDR3 runs 16 residues. CDR1 is SGHNT, CDR2 YYREEE, per germline (reference sequence). CDR3 amino acids: CASSSDRDRSTDTQYF. As DNA, the CDR3 is TGTGCCAGCAGCTCCGACCGGGACAGAAGCACAGATACGCAGTATTTT.

This clone was observed a single time. V is TRBV9 and J is TRBJ2-7; TRBD1 aligns across 8 bases. This CDR3 spans 16 amino acids. Trimming at V came to 3 bases and at J to 1 base, leaving 9 bases not matched to a gene. Per the germline V gene, CDR1 is SGDLS and CDR2 is YYNGEE. The CDR3 here is CASSATSGQASYEQYF. The CDR3 DNA is TGTGCCAGCAGCGCGACGTCGGGACAGGCTTCCTACGAGCAGTACTTC.

This rearrangement joins TRBV19 to TRBJ2-6, with unresolved D. The germline V and J ends were trimmed by 2 bases and 0 bases, with 2 bases remaining between them. The CDR3 spans 14 residues. Germline V gene sequence: CDR1 LNHDA, CDR2 SQIVND (reference sequence). CDR3: CASSISSGANVLTF. CDR3 sequence (DNA): TGTGCCAGTAGTATATCCTCTGGGGCCAACGTCCTGACTTTC. Using reference TRBV19 and TRBJ2-6 for the parts outside the CDR3, the full variable domain is DGGITQSPKYLFRKEGQNVTLSCEQNLNHDAMYWYRQDPGQGLRLIYYSQIVNDFQKGDIAEGYSVSREKKESFPLTVTSAQKNPTAFYLCASSISSGANVLTFGAGSRLTVL.

The J gene is TRBJ2-7, the V gene TRBV6-5; D perhaps matches TRBD2 (6 bases). Germline V lookup: CDR1 MNHEY, CDR2 SVGAGI. The CDR3 has 15 amino acids. V gave up 6 bases and J gave up 5 bases, with 20 bases separating them. The CDR3 here is CASSSPRLVGNEQYF. For the CDR3, the DNA is TGTGCCAGCAGCTCTCCGCGACTAGTCGGGAACGAGCAGTACTTC.

The CDR3 bases are TGTGCCAGCAGCTTAGCGGGGAGTGTGAACACTGAAGCTTTCTTT. Translation: CASSLAGSVNTEAFF. The chain links TRBV7-9 to TRBJ1-1; no firm D call. Germline V gives CDR1 SEHNR, CDR2 FQNEAQ (reference sequence). The CDR3 has 15 amino acids. V was cut by 0 bases and J by 0 bases, with 8 bases left in between.

This chain links TRBV6-1 with TRBJ1-3; D may be TRBD1 (5 bases). The germline V gene has CDR1 MNHNS and CDR2 SASEGT. The CDR3 totals 15 residues. The V and J ends lost 6 bases and 4 bases respectively, with 16 bases between them. CDR3 bases: TGTGCCAGCAGCAATTGGGGGGGAGAGGGAAACACCATATATTTT. The encoded protein is CASSNWGGEGNTIYF.

For the CDR3, the DNA is TGTGCCAGCGGACTCCCGGGGGCACCGAGGTACGAGCAGTACTTC. Its translation: CASGLPGAPRYEQYF. V and J are TRBV11-2 and TRBJ2-7; D may match TRBD1 or TRBD2 (6 bases each). This CDR3 region has 15 residues. Trimming took off 8 bases at V and 4 bases at J, with 21 bases between the two ends. From germline, CDR1 is SGHAT and CDR2 FQNNGV.

The chain uses TRBV2 and TRBJ2-2; D is possibly TRBD1 (6 bases). Trimming pared 6 bases from V and 5 bases from J, leaving 10 bases between. The CDR3 is 13 amino acids. CDR1 and CDR2 from the germline V gene are SNHLY and FYNNEI. The CDR3, as DNA: TGTGCCAGCAGGAACAGGGAGACCGGGGAGCTGTTTTTT. Amino acids: CASRNRETGELFF.

This rearrangement joins TRBV28 to TRBJ1-4; TRBD1 might be the D (5 bases). The CDR3 length is 13 residues. With 8 bases removed from V and 8 bases from J, the gap between germline ends came to 15 bases. Germline assignment: CDR1 MDHEN and CDR2 SYDVKM. CDR3 in DNA: TGTGCCAGCCATCGGGACGGTCTGGAAAAACTGTTTTTT. This codes for CASHRDGLEKLFF.

This chain joins TRBV11-2 and TRBJ2-7, with D perhaps matching TRBD2 (6 bases). Trimming shortened V by 0 bases and J by 0 bases, and 15 bases separated the two germline ends. The CDR3 sequence is 17 residues long. CDR1 and CDR2 from the germline V gene are SGHAT and FQNNGV. CDR3 protein: CASSLEAGLASSYEQYF. In DNA, the CDR3 is TGTGCCAGCAGCTTAGAGGCGGGGCTAGCCAGCTCCTACGAGCAGTACTTC.

V usage is TRBV6-1 and J usage is TRBJ2-3; possibly TRBD2 for D (6 bases). CDR1 is MNHNS and CDR2 is SASEGT in the germline V gene. The germline V and J ends were trimmed by 4 bases and 2 bases, with 16 bases remaining between them. The CDR3 is made up of 16 amino acids. In nucleotides, the CDR3 is TGTGCCAGCAGTGGAAGCGGGTCATTCCCCACAGATACGCAGTATTTT. This sequence encodes CASSGSGSFPTDTQYF.

The genes are TRBV6-6 and TRBJ1-1; the match to TRBD1 covers 7 bases. Germline values: CDR1 MNHNY, CDR2 SVGAGI (reference sequence). The CDR3 has 15 amino acids. V was clipped by 5 bases and J by 8 bases; unmatched bases: 14. CDR3 in amino acids: CASSPRGTAATEAFF. The CDR3 bases are TGTGCCAGCAGTCCGCGTGGGACAGCCGCTACGGAAGCTTTCTTT.

The chain carries TRBV5-1 and TRBJ2-1; 9 positions match TRBD1. This CDR3 has 13 residues. Germline V gives CDR1 SGHRS, CDR2 YFSETQ. V was clipped by 1 base and J by 9 bases; unmatched bases: 2. CDR3 loop: CASSLNRGLEQFF. The CDR3 DNA is TGCGCCAGCAGCTTGAACAGGGGGCTTGAGCAGTTCTTC. Filled out from reference TRBV5-1 and TRBJ2-1, the complete variable domain reads KAGVTQTPRYLIKTRGQQVTLSCSPISGHRSVSWYQQTPGQGLQFLFEYFSETQRNKGNFPGRFSGRQFSNSRSEMNVSTLELGDSALYLCASSLNRGLEQFFGPGTRLTVL.

The chain links TRBV27 to TRBJ1-2; D is ambiguous. Germline lookup yields CDR1 MNHEY and CDR2 SMNVEV (reference sequence). The V end was cut by 2 bases, the J end by 0 bases, with 10 bases between. The CDR3 is made up of 15 amino acids. The CDR3 loop is CASSLKSGSNYGYTF. As DNA, the CDR3 is TGTGCCAGCAGTTTAAAGAGTGGGTCTAACTATGGCTACACCTTC.

The CDR3 nucleotides are TGCGCCAGCAGCCGCCCCAGCGGGGGCGCGAACACCGGGGAGCTGTTTTTT. It encodes CASSRPSGGANTGELFF. This chain joins TRBV4-1 and TRBJ2-2; the match to TRBD2 covers 8 bases. This CDR3 has 17 amino acids. Trimming at V came to 4 bases and at J to 0 bases, leaving 7 bases not matched to a gene. CDR1 is MGHRA, CDR2 YSYEKL, per germline.

The V and J genes are TRBV14 and TRBJ1-1, with unresolved D. Germline V gene sequence: CDR1 SGHDN, CDR2 FVKESK. CDR3 length: 14 amino acids. V was trimmed by 1 base and J by 4 bases, leaving 10 bases between them. CDR3 bases: TGTGCCAGCAGCCAAGTAGAGGCGACCACTGAAGCTTTCTTT. This sequence encodes CASSQVEATTEAFF.

This clone has a handful of counts. The V and J genes are TRBV7-8 and TRBJ1-5; D remains ambiguous. Germline V lookup: CDR1 SGHVS, CDR2 FQNEAQ. Trimming cost V 1 base and J 4 bases, with 11 bases left between them. The CDR3 sequence is 15 residues long. Here the CDR3 DNA reads TGTGCCAGCAGCTTAGGAGGTCAAAGGAATCAGCCCCAGCATTTT. Protein sequence: CASSLGGQRNQPQHF.

This clone was observed a few times. The rearrangement links TRBV5-1 to TRBJ2-7; TRBD2 aligns across 7 bases. Germline V gene lookup returns CDR1 SGHRS and CDR2 YFSETQ. There are 16 residues in the CDR3. V lost 5 bases and J lost 0; bases outside the gene matches: 11. The chain's CDR3 is CASRPWGGMGSYEQYF. In DNA form, the CDR3 reads TGCGCCAGCAGACCTTGGGGGGGTATGGGCTCCTACGAGCAGTACTTC.

The chain combines TRBV30 with TRBJ2-7; 9 nucleotides align to TRBD1. After removal of 0 bases from V and 5 bases from J, the junction contained 11 bases not matched to a gene. This CDR3 comprises 16 residues. Germline assignment: CDR1 GTSNPN and CDR2 SVGIG (reference sequence). CDR3 in DNA: TGTGCCTGGAGTGTGCCCCTCTCCGGGACAGGGAACGAGCAGTACTTC. Its protein product is CAWSVPLSGTGNEQYF.

The CDR3 nucleotides are TGTGCCACCAGCAGAGATCCTGGGACAGGGAACACCGGGGAGCTGTTTTTT. Protein sequence: CATSRDPGTGNTGELFF. The chain joins TRBV15 to TRBJ2-2; TRBD1 matches at 8 bases. This CDR3 is built from 17 residues. The V gene's germline CDR1 is LNHNV and CDR2 YYDKDF (reference sequence). V trimming: 0 bases; J trimming: 1 base; junction bases outside the gene matches: 4. Filled out from reference TRBV15 and TRBJ2-2, the complete variable domain reads DAMVIQNPRYQVTQFGKPVTLSCSQTLNHNVMYWYQQKSSQAPKLLFHYYDKDFNNEADTPDNFQSRRPNTSFCFLDIRSPGLGDTAMYLCATSRDPGTGNTGELFFGEGSRLTVL.

The chain recombines TRBV6-1 with TRBJ2-1; TRBD2 matches 9 bases. This CDR3 is 14 amino acids long. Germline loops: CDR1 MNHNS, CDR2 SASEGT. Trimming cost V 7 bases and J 8 bases; bases outside gene matches: 9. CDR3 DNA: TGTGCCAGCAAGCGGGAGGACTCAGGTCATGAGCAGTTCTTC. Its translation: CASKREDSGHEQFF.

CDR3 bases: TGCGCCAGCAGCCAAGATGAGGCCGTGGGCCTCTACGAGCAGTACTTC. Protein: CASSQDEAVGLYEQYF. The chain couples TRBV4-3 to TRBJ2-7; D unclear. This CDR3 is built from 16 residues. Per germline, CDR1 LGHNA and CDR2 YSLEER. The V gene lost 0 bases and the J gene lost 3 bases, with 15 bases spanning the gap.

This clone was seen a single time. The gene calls are TRBV28 and TRBJ1-2, with TRBD1 matching over 7 bases. J gave up 5 bases and V 6 bases, and 9 bases lay outside the gene matches. Germline values: CDR1 MDHEN, CDR2 SYDVKM. This CDR3 is built from 14 residues. The CDR3 here is CASRPTGAPYGYTF. CDR3 nucleotides: TGTGCCAGCAGACCCACAGGGGCCCCTTATGGCTACACCTTC.

This chain joins TRBV28 and TRBJ1-1, with D maybe TRBD1 (6 bases). Germline V CDR1 and CDR2: MDHEN, SYDVKM. This CDR3 contains 15 residues. Trimming took 1 base from V and 5 from J, leaving 14 bases between them. CDR3: CASSLLQGSGTEAFF. The CDR3 bases are TGTGCCAGCAGTTTATTGCAGGGGTCGGGTACTGAAGCTTTCTTT. The full variable domain, completed using reference TRBV28 and TRBJ1-1, is DVKVTQSSRYLVKRTGEKVFLECVQDMDHENMFWYRQDPGLGLRLIYFSYDVKMKEKGDIPEGYSVSREKKERFSLILESASTNQTSMYLCASSLLQGSGTEAFFGQGTRLTVV.

This clone was recorded only once. The chain links TRBV4-1 to TRBJ2-3; 12 bases fit TRBD2. Trimming took 4 bases from V and 0 from J; bases not matched to a gene: 2. The CDR3 length is 16 residues. The V gene's germline CDR1 is MGHRA and CDR2 YSYEKL. CDR3 DNA: TGCGCCAGCAGCCCGCTAGCGGGAGGGAGCACAGATACGCAGTATTTT. Its protein is CASSPLAGGSTDTQYF.

This chain joins TRBV28 and TRBJ2-7; D is perhaps TRBD1 (5 bases). The germline V gene encodes CDR1 MDHEN and CDR2 SYDVKM. V shed 7 bases and J shed 7 bases, with 14 bases lying between them. The CDR3 is 12 residues long. CDR3 sequence: CASKVGAGEQYF. The CDR3 region has the DNA TGTGCCAGCAAGGTAGGGGCAGGGGAGCAGTACTTC.